This is a list of T cell receptor beta chains from one sample in a study of blood T cell repertoires in COVID-19. Only in-frame clones appear in the TCRdb table, and some are missing; sequencing was by immunoSEQ multiplex PCR. The sample holds some 180,000 clones, more than 80% seen once. The sample comprised peripheral blood. Receptors originate from a human donor in a cohort sampled during active COVID-19. Each CDR3 is given with its conserved first and last residue. The D gene is left open where the match is weak. Clone size is given for some rows only: seen once, a few or many times, or a class if the clone is expanded.

TRBV18,.,TRBJ1-1,.,CASSPERSNEAFF,TGTGCCAGCTCCCCGGAGAGGAGCAACGAAGCTTTCTTT
TRBV9,once,TRBJ1-5,.,CASSPDSLSNQPQHF,TGTGCCAGCAGCCCCGACAGCCTTAGCAATCAGCCCCAGCATTTT
TRBV9,.,TRBJ2-7,TRBD2,CASSVGVSGGYEQYF,TGTGCCAGCAGCGTAGGAGTTAGCGGGGGTTACGAGCAGTACTTC
TRBV6-5,.,TRBJ2-2,.,CASSYSWGQPTGELFF,TGTGCCAGCAGTTACTCATGGGGGCAGCCCACCGGGGAGCTGTTTTTT
TRBV11-2,few,TRBJ2-7,.,CASSHRSYEQYF,TGTGCCAGCAGCCACAGATCCTACGAGCAGTACTTC
TRBV6-5,.,TRBJ1-1,TRBD1,CASRPRGMRTEAFF,TGTGCCAGCAGACCCAGGGGGATGCGGACTGAAGCTTTCTTT
TRBV6-6,.,TRBJ2-7,.,CASSRDTYEQYF,TGTGCCAGCAGCCGGGACACCTACGAGCAGTACTTC
TRBV21-1,once,TRBJ1-3,.,CASSKARAGSYGNTIYF,TGTGCCAGCAGCAAAGCCCGGGCAGGGTCTTACGGAAACACCATATATTTT
TRBV4-1,.,TRBJ2-3,.,CASSQQGYGGTDTQYF,TGCGCCAGCAGCCAGCAGGGGTACGGGGGCACAGATACGCAGTATTTT
TRBV29-1,.,TRBJ1-2,TRBD1,CSVNRDRHYGYTF,TGCAGCGTAAACCGGGACAGGCACTATGGCTACACCTTC
TRBV20-1,.,TRBJ1-1,.,CSANRAEAFF,TGCAGTGCAAACAGGGCCGAAGCTTTCTTT
TRBV3-1/TRBV3-2,.,TRBJ2-5,TRBD1,CASSQEGPGQGAQETQYF,TGTGCCAGCAGCCAAGAAGGACCGGGACAGGGGGCCCAAGAGACCCAGTACTTC
TRBV5-6,.,TRBJ2-1,TRBD2,CASSFPSGGGPREQFF,TGTGCCAGCAGCTTCCCCAGCGGGGGGGGCCCCCGGGAGCAGTTCTTC
TRBV4-1,few,TRBJ2-7,.,CASSWGDSEQYF,TGCGCCAGCAGCTGGGGGGACTCCGAGCAGTACTTC
TRBV21-1,.,TRBJ2-5,.,CASRRTGGETQYF,TGTGCCAGCAGACGGACAGGAGGTGAGACCCAGTACTTC
TRBV5-1,.,TRBJ2-3,TRBD2,CASSPSGGATDTQYF,TGCGCCAGCAGCCCTAGCGGGGGGGCTACAGATACGCAGTATTTT
TRBV6-5,.,TRBJ1-1,.,CASSYSQGMNTEAFF,TGTGCCAGCAGTTACTCACAGGGCATGAACACTGAAGCTTTCTTT